The 7 T cell receptor beta chains presented below share a single source sample, sequenced in a study of blood T cell repertoires in COVID-19. Assay: immunoSEQ multiplex PCR; the TCRdb copy retains only in-frame clones and omits some. The sample yields about 190,000 clones, around 85% seen once. Material: PBMCs or T cells enriched from blood (not recorded which). The receptors were sampled from a woman aged 25 to 39 who had recovered from COVID-19.

This chain connects TRBV9 to TRBJ1-5; 9 bases are shared with TRBD1. Germline CDR1 SGDLS, CDR2 YYNGEE. The trim removed 3 bases at V and 4 bases at J, leaving 5 bases unmatched. The CDR3 covers 15 residues. The CDR3 sequence is CASSDRTGENQPQHF. The CDR3 DNA is TGTGCCAGCAGCGATCGGACAGGGGAAAATCAGCCCCAGCATTTT.

The chain employs TRBV5-1 and TRBJ2-7, with a tentative D call TRBD2 (5 bases). Deletions cut 9 bases from V and 4 bases from J, with 26 bases between. Germline values: CDR1 SGHRS, CDR2 YFSETQ. This CDR3 has 16 amino acids. The CDR3 sequence is CATSPGAGGSRYEQYF. The CDR3, as DNA: TGCGCCACTAGCCCCGGAGCCGGTGGGAGCCGATACGAGCAGTACTTC.

The V gene is TRBV3-1 (or the pseudogene TRBV3-2), the J gene TRBJ2-5, with 10 nucleotides matching TRBD2. Per the germline V gene, CDR1 is LGHDT and CDR2 is YNNKEL (reference sequence). The CDR3 runs to 15 residues. The J segment lost 6 bases and the V segment lost 0 bases, leaving 4 bases of the junction unmatched. The CDR3 coding sequence is TGTGCCAGCAGCCAAGAACCTAGCGGGGGAAAGACCCAGTACTTC. Protein sequence: CASSQEPSGGKTQYF.

The CDR3 DNA reads TGTGCCAGCAGCGCTCAGATCGGGAACACAGATACGCAGTATTTT. This gives the protein CASSAQIGNTDTQYF. The chain has TRBV7-3 and TRBJ2-3; TRBD2 is a possible D gene (5 bases). V gave up 5 bases and J gave up 2 bases, with 14 bases separating them. The CDR3 is made up of 15 amino acids. CDR1 and CDR2 from the germline V gene are SGHTA and FQGTGA.

The rearrangement uses TRBV6-5 and TRBJ2-1; D is unresolved. V was trimmed by 5 bases and J by 5 bases, leaving 10 bases between them. Germline lookup yields CDR1 MNHEY and CDR2 SVGAGI. There are 13 residues in the CDR3. CDR3 nucleotides: TGTGCCAGCAGTCGTGACAACGACAATGAGCAGTTCTTC. It encodes CASSRDNDNEQFF.

This clone was recorded only once. This chain uses TRBV4-1 with TRBJ1-5, with 12 bases fitting TRBD1. Germline V gene data show CDR1 as MGHRA and CDR2 as YSYEKL. The CDR3 loop spans 17 amino acids. J lost 7 bases, V lost 1 base, and 8 bases had no gene match. In nucleotides, the CDR3 is TGCGCCAGCAGCCAAGCTTGGGACAGGGGGCGTGGGCAGCCCCAGCATTTT. As protein: CASSQAWDRGRGQPQHF.

The chain has TRBV2 and TRBJ1-3; TRBD1 matches at 10 bases. Germline CDR1 SNHLY, CDR2 FYNNEI. The CDR3 spans 14 residues. J was trimmed by 7 bases and V by 2 bases; bases with no gene match: 2. The CDR3 loop is CASSELTGGNTIYF. The CDR3 DNA sequence: TGTGCCAGCAGTGAACTGACAGGGGGCAACACCATATATTTT.